This T cell receptor beta chain was documented in a study of blood T cell repertoires in COVID-19. CDR3 length equals 15 residues. Germline-derived CDR1 and CDR2 are MDHEN and SYDVKM. With 4 bases removed from V and 2 bases from J, the gap between germline ends came to 15 bases. Only in-frame clones appear in the TCRdb table, and some are missing; sequencing was by immunoSEQ multiplex PCR. Of about 39,000 clones listed, 65% to 90% are singletons. Sequenced: peripheral blood. The chain joins TRBV28 to TRBJ2-7; no definite D call. The receptor was isolated from a man between 35 and 55 years old with active COVID-19. The CDR3 coding sequence is TGTGCCAGCAGTTCCTCCCCAGCGTTAGCCTACGAGCAGTACTTC. The encoded protein is CASSSSPALAYEQYF.